One sample yielded the 10 T cell receptor beta chains listed below, sequenced in a study of blood T cell repertoires in COVID-19. TCRdb keeps only in-frame clones here, not all; method: immunoSEQ multiplex PCR. The sample holds 75,000 to 95,000 clones, 87% seen once. The sequencing input was peripheral blood. These receptors were obtained from a human donor in a cohort sampled during active COVID-19.

The gene calls are TRBV5-4 and TRBJ1-3; 8 nucleotides agree with TRBD1. In germline, CDR1 is SGHNT, CDR2 YYREEE (reference sequence). The CDR3 totals 14 residues. V lost 4 bases, J lost 5 bases, and 5 bases stayed unmatched. The CDR3 spells CASSLQGARNTIYF. In DNA, the CDR3 is TGTGCCAGCAGCCTTCAGGGGGCAAGAAACACCATATATTTT. Using reference TRBV5-4 and TRBJ1-3 for the parts outside the CDR3, the full variable domain is ETGVTQSPTHLIKTRGQQVTLRCSSQSGHNTVSWYQQALGQGPQFIFQYYREEENGRGNFPPRFSGLQFPNYSSELNVNALELDDSALYLCASSLQGARNTIYFGEGSWLTVV.

V and J are TRBV18 and TRBJ1-1; maybe TRBD1 (6 bases). CDR1 and CDR2 (germline): KGHSH, LQKENI. Trimming left V 3 bases short and J 0 bases short, with 11 bases between. The CDR3 runs 15 residues. CDR3 sequence reads: CASSPRGGLNTEAFF. The DNA for the CDR3 is TGTGCCAGCTCACCTCGCGGGGGGCTGAACACTGAAGCTTTCTTT.

This chain links TRBV19 with TRBJ2-5; 7 bases line up with TRBD1. Unmatched junction bases numbered 13, after V lost 1 base and J lost 5 bases. Germline CDR1 is LNHDA and CDR2 is SQIVND (reference sequence). CDR3 length: 17 amino acids. For the CDR3, the DNA is TGTGCCAGTAGTATAGGGGGACAGACGGAGGTCAGCGAGACCCAGTACTTC. The encoded protein is CASSIGGQTEVSETQYF.

The chain joins TRBV6-5 to TRBJ2-2; 11 bases align to TRBD1. The CDR3 has 15 amino acids. The V and J ends lost 5 bases and 2 bases, in that order; junction bases with no gene match: 1. CDR1 and CDR2 (germline): MNHEY, SVGAGI. CDR3 in amino acids: CASSRTGGNTGELFF. CDR3 sequence (DNA): TGTGCCAGCAGTAGGACAGGGGGCAACACCGGGGAGCTGTTTTTT.

The V gene is TRBV6-1, the J gene TRBJ1-1; no reliable D call. The CDR3 runs to 15 residues. Between the trimmed V and J ends, which lost 3 bases and 4 bases, there was a span of 15 bases. From germline, CDR1 is MNHNS and CDR2 SASEGT. DNA of the CDR3: TGTGCCAGCAGTGAGTGGCGGCCGGGATCCACTGAAGCTTTCTTT. As protein: CASSEWRPGSTEAFF.

This clone has a handful of counts. CDR3 nucleotides: TGCGCCAGCAGCGAGGACAGAGGAAACACCATATATTTT. Translated: CASSEDRGNTIYF. The chain recombines TRBV5-1 with TRBJ1-3; perhaps TRBD1 as D (6 bases). Germline CDR1 and CDR2: SGHRS and YFSETQ. V was shortened by 4 bases and J by 4 bases, with 9 bases between the two germline ends. The CDR3 is 13 amino acids.

This clone was detected only a few times. The V call is TRBV5-4, the J call TRBJ2-5; tentatively, D is TRBD2 (6 bases). Germline V gene lookup returns CDR1 SGHNT and CDR2 YYREEE (reference sequence). Trimming removed 4 bases from V and 2 bases from J, with 12 bases in between. This CDR3 spans 14 amino acids. The CDR3 DNA is TGTGCCAGCAGCCCTGCTAGCGTTCAAGAGACCCAGTACTTC. Translation gives CASSPASVQETQYF. Full variable domain (missing parts from reference TRBV5-4 and TRBJ2-5): ETGVTQSPTHLIKTRGQQVTLRCSSQSGHNTVSWYQQALGQGPQFIFQYYREEENGRGNFPPRFSGLQFPNYSSELNVNALELDDSALYLCASSPASVQETQYFGPGTRLLVL.

The V call is TRBV2, the J call TRBJ1-2; 8 bases agree with TRBD1. Germline values: CDR1 SNHLY, CDR2 FYNNEI. The CDR3 has 12 amino acids. Losses at the gene ends were 6 bases for V and 13 bases for J; bases not matched to a gene: 10. CDR3 DNA: TGTGCCAGCAGAGGGACAGGATTTTATCCCACCTTC. Its protein product is CASRGTGFYPTF.

The J gene is TRBJ2-5, the V gene TRBV7-2; D gene uncertain. V was pared by 3 bases and J by 1 base, with 9 bases between. Germline V CDR1 and CDR2: SGHTA, FQGNSA. There are 14 residues in the CDR3. CDR3: CASSFTSAQETQYF. The DNA of the CDR3 is TGTGCCAGCAGCTTTACAAGCGCCCAAGAGACCCAGTACTTC.

The chain couples TRBV27 to TRBJ2-3, with 9 positions matching TRBD2. The CDR3 length is 16 residues. V gave up 8 bases and J gave up 4 bases; unmatched junction bases: 13. From germline, CDR1 is MNHEY and CDR2 SMNVEV (reference sequence). The DNA of the CDR3 is TGTGCCAGCTCCCCGGCCGCGGGAGGGCTTTCAGATACGCAGTATTTT. Its translation is CASSPAAGGLSDTQYF.